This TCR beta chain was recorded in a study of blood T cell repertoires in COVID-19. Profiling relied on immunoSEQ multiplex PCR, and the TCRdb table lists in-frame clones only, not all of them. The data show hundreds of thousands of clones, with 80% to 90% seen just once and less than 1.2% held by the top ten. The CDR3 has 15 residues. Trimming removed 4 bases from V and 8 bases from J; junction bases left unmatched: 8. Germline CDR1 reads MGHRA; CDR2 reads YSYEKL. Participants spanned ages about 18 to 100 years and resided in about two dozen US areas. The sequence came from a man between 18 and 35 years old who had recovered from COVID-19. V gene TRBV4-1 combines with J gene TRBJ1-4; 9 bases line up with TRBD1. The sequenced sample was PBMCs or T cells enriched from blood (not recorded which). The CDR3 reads CASSLGGQGSEKLFF. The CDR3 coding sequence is TGCGCCAGCAGCCTCGGGGGACAGGGAAGCGAAAAACTGTTTTTT.